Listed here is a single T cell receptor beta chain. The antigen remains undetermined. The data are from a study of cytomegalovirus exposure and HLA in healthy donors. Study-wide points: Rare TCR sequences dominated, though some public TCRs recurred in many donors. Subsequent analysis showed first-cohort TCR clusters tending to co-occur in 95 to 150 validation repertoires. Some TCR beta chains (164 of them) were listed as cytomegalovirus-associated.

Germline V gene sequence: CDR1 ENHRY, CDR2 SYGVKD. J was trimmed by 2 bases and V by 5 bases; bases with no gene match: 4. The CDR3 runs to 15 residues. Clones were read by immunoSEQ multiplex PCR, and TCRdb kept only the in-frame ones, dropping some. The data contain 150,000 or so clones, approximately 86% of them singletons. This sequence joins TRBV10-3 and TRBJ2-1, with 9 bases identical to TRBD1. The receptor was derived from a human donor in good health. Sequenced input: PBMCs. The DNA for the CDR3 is TGTGCCATCAGTTGGACAGGGGACCCCTACAATGAGCAGTTCTTC. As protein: CAISWTGDPYNEQFF.